A selection of T cell receptor beta chains follows, all from one sample in a study of T cells in tuberculosis. TCRdb's copy holds only in-frame clones and misses some; the assay was immunoSEQ multiplex PCR. The repertoire consists of 30,000 to 35,000 clones, with roughly 90% occurring once and the leading ten covering roughly 2.2%. Input material: PBMCs. These receptors all stem from a donor between 10 and 35 years old with latent tuberculosis or without tuberculosis infection. The CDR3 runs from the conserved cysteine through the conserved F or W. The order of the fields is D gene, clone size, J gene, V gene, CDR3 DNA, CDR3 protein. D genes are given only for firm matches. Size is omitted from some rows. Given values are once, few, many or a class for expanded clones.

D: NA; size: NA; J: TRBJ2-1; V: TRBV7-2; DNA: TGTGCCAGCAGCTCGGGGGATTACAATGAGCAGTTCTTC; CDR3: CASSSGDYNEQFF
D: TRBD2; size: once; J: TRBJ2-7; V: TRBV28; DNA: TGTGCCAGCAGCGGACTAGCTGAGGTCTACGAGCAGTACTTC; CDR3: CASSGLAEVYEQYF
D: TRBD1; size: NA; J: TRBJ1-3; V: TRBV7-2; DNA: TGTGCCAGCAGCTTTTTTAAGGGGGCGTTTGGAAACACCATATATTTT; CDR3: CASSFFKGAFGNTIYF
D: TRBD1; size: few; J: TRBJ2-7; V: TRBV7-2; DNA: TGTGCCAGCAGCTTAAACAGGGGCTACGAGCAGTACTTC; CDR3: CASSLNRGYEQYF
D: NA; size: NA; J: TRBJ1-1; V: TRBV27; DNA: TGTGCCAGCAGTTCCATCTTCGAAGGGGACACTGAAGCTTTCTTT; CDR3: CASSSIFEGDTEAFF
D: NA; size: NA; J: TRBJ2-3; V: TRBV7-2; DNA: TGTGCCAGCAGCTTGAGCGGGACACTTAGCACAGATACGCAGTATTTT; CDR3: CASSLSGTLSTDTQYF
D: NA; size: NA; J: TRBJ1-4; V: TRBV11-2; DNA: TGTGCCAGCAGCTTAGAGGGGGCAGGCTCCTATGAAAAACTGTTTTTT; CDR3: CASSLEGAGSYEKLFF
D: TRBD1; size: NA; J: TRBJ2-1; V: TRBV7-2; DNA: TGTGCCAGCAGCTTACGTGGGACAGGCCACAATGAGCAGTTCTTC; CDR3: CASSLRGTGHNEQFF
D: NA; size: NA; J: TRBJ1-1; V: TRBV5-1; DNA: TGCGCCAGCAGCTTCTTTCGGCCGGGGGGCACTGAAGCTTTCTTT; CDR3: CASSFFRPGGTEAFF
D: NA; size: few; J: TRBJ1-1; V: TRBV29-1; DNA: TGCAGCATCCGACAGAGCCTTGGTACTGAAGCTTTCTTT; CDR3: CSIRQSLGTEAFF
D: TRBD2; size: NA; J: TRBJ2-7; V: TRBV19; DNA: TGTGCCAGTAGTATGGCTCTAGCGGGAGGAGACGAGCAGTACTTC; CDR3: CASSMALAGGDEQYF
D: NA; size: NA; J: TRBJ1-2; V: TRBV9; DNA: TGTGCCAGCAGCGTTGGCCAGGGCTATGGCTACACCTTC; CDR3: CASSVGQGYGYTF
D: TRBD1; size: NA; J: TRBJ1-5; V: TRBV10-3; DNA: TGTGCCACCCGGGACAGGTTCCGTAGCAATCAGCCCCAGCATTTT; CDR3: CATRDRFRSNQPQHF
D: NA; size: NA; J: TRBJ2-7; V: TRBV28; DNA: TGTGCCAGCAGTCGTCCAGCGACGAGCTACGAGCAGTACTTC; CDR3: CASSRPATSYEQYF
D: TRBD2; size: NA; J: TRBJ2-3; V: TRBV10-1; DNA: TGCGCCAGCAGTGAAGGACTAGCAGATACGCAGTATTTT; CDR3: CASSEGLADTQYF
D: NA; size: few; J: TRBJ2-7; V: TRBV5-1; DNA: TGCGCCAGCAGTTTTCTGGAGGACTCCTACGAGCAGTACTTC; CDR3: CASSFLEDSYEQYF
D: NA; size: NA; J: TRBJ2-1; V: TRBV5-1; DNA: TGCGCCAGCAGCTTGAAGGGGTCTTTTCCTTCCTACAATGAGCAGTTCTTC; CDR3: CASSLKGSFPSYNEQFF
D: TRBD1; size: NA; J: TRBJ2-1; V: TRBV5-1; DNA: TGCGCCAGCAGCTTGGTGGTAGACAGGGATTACGAGCAGTTCTTC; CDR3: CASSLVVDRDYEQFF
D: NA; size: NA; J: TRBJ1-5; V: TRBV28; DNA: TGTGCCAGCAGTTTACTGGAGGGTTATAATCAGCCCCAGCATTTT; CDR3: CASSLLEGYNQPQHF
D: NA; size: NA; J: TRBJ2-6; V: TRBV4-2; DNA: TGTGCCAGCAGCCAAGACAGGGGAGCTGGGGCCAACGTCCTGACTTTC; CDR3: CASSQDRGAGANVLTF
D: NA; size: NA; J: TRBJ2-1; V: TRBV7-3; DNA: TGTGCCAGCAGCTTAGCCCTGACGGGTTACAATGAGCAGTTCTTC; CDR3: CASSLALTGYNEQFF
D: TRBD1; size: NA; J: TRBJ1-5; V: TRBV5-5; DNA: TGTGCCAGCAGCCCACAGGGGCATACTTATCAGCCCCAGCATTTT; CDR3: CASSPQGHTYQPQHF
D: NA; size: NA; J: TRBJ1-3; V: TRBV19; DNA: TGTGCCAGTAACACGGGAAACACCATATATTTT; CDR3: CASNTGNTIYF
D: NA; size: NA; J: TRBJ2-7; V: TRBV21-1; DNA: TGTGCCAGCACCCGCGCGATCTCCAGCCGGGACAGGGGCCCCTACGAGCAGTACTTC; CDR3: CASTRAISSRDRGPYEQYF
D: TRBD1; size: NA; J: TRBJ2-2; V: TRBV5-1; DNA: TGCGCCAGCAGCTTGCCCCCGGGACAGGCCGGGGAGCTGTTTTTT; CDR3: CASSLPPGQAGELFF
D: TRBD1; size: NA; J: TRBJ2-7; V: TRBV18; DNA: TGTGCCAGCTCACCATGGACAGGGGGCATGTACGAGCAGTACTTC; CDR3: CASSPWTGGMYEQYF
D: NA; size: NA; J: TRBJ1-1; V: TRBV2; DNA: TGTGCCAGCAGTGAATGGGCAGTTAGGAACACTGAAGCTTTCTTT; CDR3: CASSEWAVRNTEAFF
D: NA; size: few; J: TRBJ1-2; V: TRBV18; DNA: TGTGCCAGCTCACCACCGGGAGGCCGGGATCCCTATGGCTACACCTTC; CDR3: CASSPPGGRDPYGYTF
D: NA; size: NA; J: TRBJ2-7; V: TRBV4-1; DNA: TGCGCCAGCAGCGCCCGGGTTTCCAGCTCCTACGAGCAGTACTTC; CDR3: CASSARVSSSYEQYF
D: TRBD1; size: NA; J: TRBJ1-1; V: TRBV5-1; DNA: TGCGCCAGCATGGGACAGAAGGACACTGAAGCTTTCTTT; CDR3: CASMGQKDTEAFF
D: TRBD1; size: NA; J: TRBJ1-1; V: TRBV7-9; DNA: TGTGCCAGCAGCCCTAACAGGGGGGGCACTGAAGCTTTCTTT; CDR3: CASSPNRGGTEAFF
D: NA; size: few; J: TRBJ1-4; V: TRBV4-2; DNA: TGTGCCAGCAGCCAACCAAACTACGCAACTAATGAAAAACTGTTTTTT; CDR3: CASSQPNYATNEKLFF
D: NA; size: NA; J: TRBJ2-7; V: TRBV28; DNA: TGTGCCAGCAGTTCTGGTGGGTCCCGGGGATACGAGCAGTACTTC; CDR3: CASSSGGSRGYEQYF
D: NA; size: NA; J: TRBJ1-2; V: TRBV12-5; DNA: TGTGCTAGTGGTCTGACAGGAAAATATGGCTACACCTTC; CDR3: CASGLTGKYGYTF
D: TRBD2; size: NA; J: TRBJ2-1; V: TRBV29-1; DNA: TGCAGCGTTGAACCGGGACTAGCGGGCAATGAGCAGTTCTTC; CDR3: CSVEPGLAGNEQFF
D: NA; size: NA; J: TRBJ2-6; V: TRBV4-3; DNA: TGCGCCAGCAGCCAAGTTGTAGCCTTCAACTGGGCCAACGTCCTGACTTTC; CDR3: CASSQVVAFNWANVLTF
D: NA; size: NA; J: TRBJ1-1; V: TRBV6-5; DNA: TGTGCCAGCAGTTACTCGATAGGAGTTGTCACTGAAGCTTTCTTT; CDR3: CASSYSIGVVTEAFF
D: TRBD2; size: NA; J: TRBJ2-3; V: TRBV2; DNA: TGTGCCACCACCGCCGGGACTATCCTTCAGGATACGCAGTATTTT; CDR3: CATTAGTILQDTQYF
D: NA; size: NA; J: TRBJ2-7; V: TRBV6-6; DNA: TGTGCCAGCAGATCACAGGGCTACGAGCAGTACTTC; CDR3: CASRSQGYEQYF
D: NA; size: NA; J: TRBJ1-5; V: TRBV6-1; DNA: TGTGCCAGTTTCAATCGGGGGGGAGGTAATCAGCCCCAGCATTTT; CDR3: CASFNRGGGNQPQHF
D: TRBD1; size: NA; J: TRBJ1-5; V: TRBV27; DNA: TGTGCCAGCAGCGGACAGGGCAATCAGCCCCAGCATTTT; CDR3: CASSGQGNQPQHF
D: TRBD2; size: NA; J: TRBJ2-5; V: TRBV5-6; DNA: TGTGCCAGCAGCTTGGCCCGACTAGCGGGAGGTATCCAAGAGACCCAGTACTTC; CDR3: CASSLARLAGGIQETQYF
D: TRBD1; size: NA; J: TRBJ1-2; V: TRBV28; DNA: TGTGCCAGCAGGGTATCCGGGACAGCCATCTATGGCTACACCTTC; CDR3: CASRVSGTAIYGYTF
D: TRBD2; size: NA; J: TRBJ2-5; V: TRBV27; DNA: TGTGCCAGCAGTTTAGGGATAGCGGGGGGGATCGGGACCCAGTACTTC; CDR3: CASSLGIAGGIGTQYF
D: NA; size: NA; J: TRBJ1-1; V: TRBV5-4; DNA: TGTGCCAGCAGCGATCCCCGGGGGGCGAGTTTCACTGAAGCTTTCTTT; CDR3: CASSDPRGASFTEAFF
D: NA; size: NA; J: TRBJ2-2; V: TRBV2; DNA: TGTGCCAGCAGTGACCAGGGGAACACCGGGGAGCTGTTTTTT; CDR3: CASSDQGNTGELFF
D: NA; size: NA; J: TRBJ1-6; V: TRBV27; DNA: TGTGCCAGCAGTTTCCAGGGGAGTAGTTCACCCCTCCACTTT; CDR3: CASSFQGSSSPLHF
D: TRBD1; size: NA; J: TRBJ1-2; V: TRBV6-1; DNA: TGTGCCAGCGGCTACAGGGGCGGCTATGGCTACACCTTC; CDR3: CASGYRGGYGYTF
D: TRBD2; size: NA; J: TRBJ2-1; V: TRBV10-3; DNA: TGTGCCATCATGAGGACTAGCGGCAGGGGGGTGAATGAGCAGTTCTTC; CDR3: CAIMRTSGRGVNEQFF
D: NA; size: NA; J: TRBJ1-1; V: TRBV4-3; DNA: TGCGCCAGCAGCCAAGCGGGTAGTAGTGAAGCTTTCTTT; CDR3: CASSQAGSSEAFF
D: TRBD1; size: NA; J: TRBJ1-2; V: TRBV18; DNA: TGTGCCAGCTCACCACCGGGACAGCCGGGCTACACCTTC; CDR3: CASSPPGQPGYTF
D: NA; size: NA; J: TRBJ2-5; V: TRBV4-3; DNA: TGCGCCAGCAGCCCCAGTTTTGAGGTCCTGGGGACCCAGTACTTC; CDR3: CASSPSFEVLGTQYF
D: NA; size: NA; J: TRBJ2-3; V: TRBV5-1; DNA: TGCGCCAGCAGTCGGGGTAGCACAGATACGCAGTATTTT; CDR3: CASSRGSTDTQYF
D: NA; size: NA; J: TRBJ1-5; V: TRBV7-2; DNA: TGTGCCAGCAGCTTAATAAATCAGCCCCAGCATTTT; CDR3: CASSLINQPQHF
D: TRBD1; size: NA; J: TRBJ2-2; V: TRBV7-9; DNA: TGTGCCAGCAGCGGGACAGGGGGCGATTCCACCCACGGGGAGCTGTTTTTT; CDR3: CASSGTGGDSTHGELFF
D: TRBD1; size: NA; J: TRBJ1-2; V: TRBV15; DNA: TGTGCCACCAGCAGACCTTCCGGGACAGGGGTCAACTATGGCTACACCTTC; CDR3: CATSRPSGTGVNYGYTF
D: NA; size: NA; J: TRBJ1-5; V: TRBV10-3; DNA: TGTGCCATCAGTGGAGGAGGGGGCAATCAGCCCCAGCATTTT; CDR3: CAISGGGGNQPQHF